Sequencing of this T cell receptor (beta chain) was carried out in a study of blood T cell repertoires in COVID-19 (dated by TCRdb to the early 2020s). Regarding the research as a whole: Samples from collaborators originated in the United States, Italy and Spain and spanned both the acute and convalescent phases of COVID-19. The prospective study material was composed of cDNA or gDNA derived from T cells, B-cell-depleted T cells, or PBMCs. Deeply sampled blood TCRbeta repertoires from subjects exposed to, actively infected with, or recovered from COVID-19 were included in the dataset. The repertoires were released in a freely available public database intended as a resource for research on the immune response to SARS-CoV-2. Samples came from the ongoing ImmuneRACE study (first 160 participants) plus 1,254 subjects from 6 global collaborators. A de-identified subject ID, COVID-19 status, age in years and sex were almost always included in the sample metadata. Where available, HLA class I and class II types were taken from metadata supplied by the sample provider and were not determined by assay-based typing.

Results and caveats for the whole study, not just this receptor: How much clinical and demographic metadata was included differed by source and by participant, and the metadata was provided uncurated.

Each collaborating institution followed its own protocols to collect whole blood in K2EDTA tubes. Collaborator samples were shipped for TCRbeta analysis as frozen whole blood, isolated PBMCs, or DNA extracted from either sample type. A note on this clone: No cognate antigen has been identified for it. Base qualities are not at hand, and no much larger clone is one base apart.

TCRbeta CDR3 regions were amplified from genomic DNA by means of the immunoSEQ Assay, a bias-controlled multiplex PCR. The authors processed their data as follows. The number of nucleated cells in each sample was estimated by amplification of reference gene primers within the assay. To quantify the absolute abundance of each unique TCRbeta CDR3 rearrangement, sequence reads were collapsed and filtered. Productive Simpson clonality was computed per sample as the square root of Simpson's diversity index over productive rearrangements. Imported from immuneACCESS, the table was reduced by TCRdb to in-frame sequences with V and J called. These copies leave out some clones; in studies compared against another copy, an unresolved V gene accounts for under half, and the cause of the remainder is not known. That table supplies the V and J calls and clone size; D and trimming were determined from the DNA. This sample comprises about 110,000 clones, 80% of them detected only once. The ten most abundant clones make up around 4% of the sample.

V was cut back by 0 bases and J by 1 base, leaving a gap of 12 bases between them. Measured from the cysteine to the phenylalanine, the CDR3 is 16 residues long. Of all the DNA, just the CDR3 is kept, 48 bases in frame from base 1. CDR1 and CDR2, looked up from the germline V gene, are SGHDT and YYEEEE. The sample comprised peripheral blood. This chain is built from TRBV5-6 and TRBJ2-3; perhaps TRBD2 is the D gene, with 6 bases matching. The sequence came from a human donor in a cohort sampled during active or convalescent COVID-19. The DNA reads as follows: TGTGCCAGCAGCTTGGGTGGGAGGAGGGGCACAGATACGCAGTATTTT. This gives the protein CASSLGGRRGTDTQYF.